These 3 T cell receptor beta chains share one sample of origin, sequenced in a study of shared clonotypes between healthy human individuals. Generated by immunoSEQ multiplex PCR, the TCRdb table keeps only in-frame clones and is missing some. The sample has 2 million to 2.5 million clones, more than 90% seen once. Source material: naive CD4+ T cells sorted from blood. Indicated subset: CD45RA+ positively selected. All receptors derive from a man aged 18 to 30 in good health.

The chain uses TRBV6-6 and TRBJ1-4; D not certain. The ends were cut back, 1 base at V and 3 bases at J, with 9 bases in the middle. Looked up from germline, CDR1 is MNHNY and CDR2 is SVGAGI (reference sequence). This CDR3 spans 15 amino acids. In DNA form, the CDR3 reads TGTGCCAGCAGTTACTGGGATCTGGCTAATGAAAAACTGTTTTTT. This encodes CASSYWDLANEKLFF.

The chain joins TRBV10-3 to TRBJ1-2; D possibly corresponds to TRBD1 (5 bases). CDR1 is ENHRY, CDR2 SYGVKD, per germline. The CDR3 has 13 amino acids. The V end lost 6 bases, the J end lost 7 bases, and 15 bases lay between the germline ends. The DNA of the CDR3 is TGTGCCATCAGCGTCCAGGGTTTCTTTGGCTACACCTTC. Its translation: CAISVQGFFGYTF.

The chain recombines TRBV10-1 with TRBJ2-3, with unresolved D. Trimming removed 4 bases at V and 2 bases at J, with 10 bases between. CDR1 is WNHNN and CDR2 is SYGVQD in the germline V gene (reference sequence). The CDR3 totals 14 residues. Written as DNA, the CDR3 is TGCGCCAGCAGTGGCTATGCTCTCACAGATACGCAGTATTTT. Its translation: CASSGYALTDTQYF.